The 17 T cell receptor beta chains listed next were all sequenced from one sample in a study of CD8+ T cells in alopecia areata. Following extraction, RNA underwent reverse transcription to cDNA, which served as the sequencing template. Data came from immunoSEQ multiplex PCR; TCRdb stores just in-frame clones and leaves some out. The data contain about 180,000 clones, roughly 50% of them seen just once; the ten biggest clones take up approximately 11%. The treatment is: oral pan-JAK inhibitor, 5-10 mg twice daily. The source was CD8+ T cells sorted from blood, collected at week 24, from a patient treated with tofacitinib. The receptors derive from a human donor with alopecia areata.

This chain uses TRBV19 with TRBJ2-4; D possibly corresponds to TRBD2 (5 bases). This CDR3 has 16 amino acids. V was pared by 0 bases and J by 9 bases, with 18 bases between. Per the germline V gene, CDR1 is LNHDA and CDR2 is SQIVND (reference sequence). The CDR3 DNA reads TGTGCCAGTAGTATAGACCCCGGACCGCTGGGAGTCATTCAGTACTTC. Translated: CASSIDPGPLGVIQYF.

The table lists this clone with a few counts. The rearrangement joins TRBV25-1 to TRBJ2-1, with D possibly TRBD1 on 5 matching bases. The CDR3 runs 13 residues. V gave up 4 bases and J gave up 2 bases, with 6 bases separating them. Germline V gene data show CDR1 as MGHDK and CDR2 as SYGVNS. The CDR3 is CASSAGTYNEQFF. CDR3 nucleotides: TGTGCCAGCAGTGCAGGGACCTACAATGAGCAGTTCTTC. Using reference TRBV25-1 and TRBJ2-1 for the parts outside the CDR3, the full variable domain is EADIYQTPRYLVIGTGKKITLECSQTMGHDKMYWYQQDPGMELHLIHYSYGVNSTEKGDLSSESTVSRIRTEHFPLTLESARPSHTSQYLCASSAGTYNEQFFGPGTRLTVL.

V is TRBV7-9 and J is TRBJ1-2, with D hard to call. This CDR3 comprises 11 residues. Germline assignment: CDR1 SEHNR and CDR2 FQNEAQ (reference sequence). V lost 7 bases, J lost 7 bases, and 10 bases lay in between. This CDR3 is CASNDKAGYTF. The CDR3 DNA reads TGTGCCAGCAACGACAAGGCTGGCTACACCTTC.

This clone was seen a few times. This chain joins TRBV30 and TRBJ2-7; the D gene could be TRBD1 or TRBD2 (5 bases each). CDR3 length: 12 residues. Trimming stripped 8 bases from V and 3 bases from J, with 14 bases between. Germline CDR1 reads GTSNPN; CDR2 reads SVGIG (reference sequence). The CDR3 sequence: CAADIGGYEQYF. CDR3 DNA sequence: TGTGCCGCCGACATTGGGGGCTACGAGCAGTACTTC.

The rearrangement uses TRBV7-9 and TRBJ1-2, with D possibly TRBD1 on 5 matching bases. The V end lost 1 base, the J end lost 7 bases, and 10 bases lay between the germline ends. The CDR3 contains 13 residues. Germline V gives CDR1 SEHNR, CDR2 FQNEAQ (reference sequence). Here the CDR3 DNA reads TGTGCCAGCAGCTTAGGGGCAGGGAGTGGCTACACCTTC. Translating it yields CASSLGAGSGYTF. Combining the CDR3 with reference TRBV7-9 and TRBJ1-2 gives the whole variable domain DTGVSQNPRHKITKRGQNVTFRCDPISEHNRLYWYRQTLGQGPEFLTYFQNEAQLEKSRLLSDRFSAERPKGSFSTLEIQRTEQGDSAMYLCASSLGAGSGYTFGSGTRLTVV.

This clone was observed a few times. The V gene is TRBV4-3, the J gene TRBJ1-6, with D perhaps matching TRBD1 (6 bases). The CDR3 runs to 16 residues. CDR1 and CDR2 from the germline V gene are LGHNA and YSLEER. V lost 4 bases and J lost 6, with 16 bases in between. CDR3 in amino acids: CASSRDRGGLNSPLHF. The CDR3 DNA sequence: TGCGCCAGCAGCCGGGATAGGGGGGGACTTAATTCACCCCTCCACTTT.

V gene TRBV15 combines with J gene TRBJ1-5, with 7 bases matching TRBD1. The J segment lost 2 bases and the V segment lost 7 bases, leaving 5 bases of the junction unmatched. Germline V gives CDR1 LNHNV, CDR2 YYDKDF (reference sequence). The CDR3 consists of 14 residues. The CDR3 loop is CATTNGQGNQPQHF. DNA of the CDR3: TGTGCCACCACCAACGGACAGGGCAATCAGCCCCAGCATTTT.

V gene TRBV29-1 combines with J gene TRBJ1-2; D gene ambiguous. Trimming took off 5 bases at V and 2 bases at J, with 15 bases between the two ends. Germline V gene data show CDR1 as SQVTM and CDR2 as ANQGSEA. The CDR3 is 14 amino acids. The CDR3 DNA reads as TGCAGCGTTCATATGGGCAGCTCCAACTATGGCTACACCTTC. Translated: CSVHMGSSNYGYTF.

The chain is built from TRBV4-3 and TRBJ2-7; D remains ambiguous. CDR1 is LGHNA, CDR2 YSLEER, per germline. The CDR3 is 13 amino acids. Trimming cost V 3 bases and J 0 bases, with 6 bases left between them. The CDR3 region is CASSQGPSYEQYF. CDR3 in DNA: TGCGCCAGCAGCCAGGGTCCCTCCTACGAGCAGTACTTC.

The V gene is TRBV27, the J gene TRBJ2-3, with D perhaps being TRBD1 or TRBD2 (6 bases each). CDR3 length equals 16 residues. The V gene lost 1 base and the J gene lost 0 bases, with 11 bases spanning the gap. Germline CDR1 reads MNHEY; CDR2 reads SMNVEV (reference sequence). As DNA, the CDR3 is TGTGCCAGCAGTTTATTAGGGGGGCTTAGCACAGATACGCAGTATTTT. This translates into CASSLLGGLSTDTQYF.

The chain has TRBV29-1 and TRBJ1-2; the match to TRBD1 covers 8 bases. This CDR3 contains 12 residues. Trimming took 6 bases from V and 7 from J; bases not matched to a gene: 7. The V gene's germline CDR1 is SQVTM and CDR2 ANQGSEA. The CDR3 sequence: CSVAGQGPGYTF. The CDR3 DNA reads TGCAGCGTCGCCGGACAGGGACCTGGCTACACCTTC.

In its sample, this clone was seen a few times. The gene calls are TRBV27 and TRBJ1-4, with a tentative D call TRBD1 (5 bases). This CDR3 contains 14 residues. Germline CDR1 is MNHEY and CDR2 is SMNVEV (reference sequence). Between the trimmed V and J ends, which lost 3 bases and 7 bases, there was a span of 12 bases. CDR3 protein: CASSFIGAGEKLFF. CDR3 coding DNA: TGTGCCAGCAGTTTTATAGGGGCTGGTGAAAAACTGTTTTTT. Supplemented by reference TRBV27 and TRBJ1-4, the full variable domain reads EAQVTQNPRYLITVTGKKLTVTCSQNMNHEYMSWYRQDPGLGLRQIYYSMNVEVTDKGDVPEGYKVSRKEKRNFPLILESPSPNQTSLYFCASSFIGAGEKLFFGSGTQLSVL.

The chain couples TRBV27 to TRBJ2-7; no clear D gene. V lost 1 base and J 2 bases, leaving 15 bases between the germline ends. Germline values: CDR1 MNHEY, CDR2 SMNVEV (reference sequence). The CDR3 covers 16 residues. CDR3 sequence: CASSLLGSRGTYEQYF. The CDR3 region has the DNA TGTGCCAGCAGTTTATTGGGCAGTCGAGGTACCTACGAGCAGTACTTC.

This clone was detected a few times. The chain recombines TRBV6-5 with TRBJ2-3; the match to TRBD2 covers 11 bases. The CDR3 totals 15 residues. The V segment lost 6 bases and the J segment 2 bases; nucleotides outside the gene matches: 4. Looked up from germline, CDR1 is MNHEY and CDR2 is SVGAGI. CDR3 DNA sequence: TGTGCCAGCAGCCGACTAGCGGGACTCACAGATACGCAGTATTTT. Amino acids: CASSRLAGLTDTQYF.

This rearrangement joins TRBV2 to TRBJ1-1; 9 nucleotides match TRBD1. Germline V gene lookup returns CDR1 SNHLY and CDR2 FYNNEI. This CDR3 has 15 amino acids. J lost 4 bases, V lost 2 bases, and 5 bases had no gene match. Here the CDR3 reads CASSERTGASTEAFF. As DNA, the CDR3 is TGTGCCAGCAGTGAACGGACAGGGGCATCCACTGAAGCTTTCTTT.

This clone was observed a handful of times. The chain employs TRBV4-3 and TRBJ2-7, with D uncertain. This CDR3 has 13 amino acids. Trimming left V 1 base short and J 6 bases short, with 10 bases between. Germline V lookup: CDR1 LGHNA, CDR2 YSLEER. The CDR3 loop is CASSQVLLLEQYF. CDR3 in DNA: TGCGCCAGCAGCCAAGTCCTCCTACTCGAGCAGTACTTC.

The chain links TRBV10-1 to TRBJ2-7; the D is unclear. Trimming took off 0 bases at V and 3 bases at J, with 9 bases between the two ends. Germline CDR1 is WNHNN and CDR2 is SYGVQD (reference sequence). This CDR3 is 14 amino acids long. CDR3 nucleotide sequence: TGCGCCAGCAGTGAGTCGATCGGTGGCTACGAGCAGTACTTC. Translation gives CASSESIGGYEQYF.